One and the same sample provided the 32 T cell receptor beta chains below, sequenced in a study of T cell changes during pregnancy in multiple sclerosis. Here immunoSEQ multiplex PCR was the method, and the copy in TCRdb shows in-frame clones only, minus some. The table records tens of thousands of clones, over 75% of them present only once. Sequences were derived from CD4+ T cells from peripheral blood mononuclear cells, sampled in the first trimester of pregnancy. Receptor source: a female donor in good health, enrolled as a control in a pregnancy study.

This chain links TRBV5-6 with TRBJ1-2; 8 bases line up with TRBD1. V shed 1 base and J 2 bases; nucleotides not matched to a gene: 4. The V gene's germline CDR1 is SGHDT and CDR2 YYEEEE. The CDR3 has 15 amino acids. In nucleotides, the CDR3 is TGTGCCAGCAGCTTGTTGGGACAGGCCAACTATGGCTACACCTTC. This sequence encodes CASSLLGQANYGYTF.

This chain connects TRBV18 to TRBJ1-3; 8 nucleotides line up with TRBD1. The J segment lost 2 bases and the V segment lost 5 bases, leaving 5 bases of the junction unmatched. The CDR3 extends over 15 amino acids. In germline, CDR1 is KGHSH, CDR2 LQKENI. The CDR3 is CASSFQGAAGNTIYF. The DNA of the CDR3 is TGTGCCAGCTCATTCCAGGGGGCGGCTGGAAACACCATATATTTT.

This chain connects TRBV7-2 to TRBJ2-5; 9 bases line up with TRBD2. The CDR3 runs 16 residues. Germline assignment: CDR1 SGHTA and CDR2 FQGNSA. With V trimmed by 3 bases and J by 0 bases, 5 bases remained unmatched. The CDR3 region is CASSFGSGGNQETQYF. CDR3 DNA sequence: TGTGCCAGCAGCTTCGGAAGCGGGGGGAACCAAGAGACCCAGTACTTC.

The chain links TRBV27 to TRBJ2-2; D perhaps matches TRBD1 (6 bases). Trimming removed 6 bases from V and 1 base from J, with 15 bases in between. The germline V gene has CDR1 MNHEY and CDR2 SMNVEV (reference sequence). CDR3 size: 16 residues. The CDR3 loop reads CASSYSGTLNTGELFF. The DNA for the CDR3 is TGTGCCAGCAGCTACTCCGGGACACTGAACACCGGGGAGCTGTTTTTT.

This clone was detected only once. A junction end diverges from the germline sequence, so it may reflect a read error. The gene calls are TRBV2 and TRBJ1-5, with 9 positions matching TRBD1. This CDR3 spans 14 amino acids. Germline CDR1 and CDR2: SNHLY and FYNNEI. DNA for the CDR3: TGTGCCAGCAGTAACACAGGGGGCAAGCAGCCCCAGCATTTT. Translating it yields CASSNTGGKQPQHF.

The chain uses TRBV5-1 and TRBJ2-2; D unresolved. Germline values: CDR1 SGHRS, CDR2 YFSETQ. The CDR3 has 14 amino acids. Trimming took 0 bases from V and 1 from J, leaving 4 bases between them. The CDR3 protein is CASSLDKNTGELFF. CDR3 in DNA: TGCGCCAGCAGCTTGGACAAGAACACCGGGGAGCTGTTTTTT.

The V and J genes are TRBV6-1 and TRBJ2-1; D unclear. The CDR3 loop spans 19 amino acids. The V end was cut by 4 bases, the J end by 0 bases, with 22 bases between. Germline V gene data show CDR1 as MNHNS and CDR2 as SASEGT. The CDR3: CASSVRPDKSFSSYNEQFF. The CDR3 DNA is TGTGCCAGCAGTGTACGGCCAGACAAATCCTTTAGCTCCTACAATGAGCAGTTCTTC.

V gene TRBV5-6 combines with J gene TRBJ1-4; D might be TRBD1 (5 bases). Germline lookup yields CDR1 SGHDT and CDR2 YYEEEE. The CDR3 consists of 14 residues. Trimming removed 1 base at V and 8 bases at J, with 12 bases between. The CDR3 nucleotides are TGTGCCAGCAGCTTGACAGGATTTCGCGAAAAACTGTTTTTT. This translates into CASSLTGFREKLFF.

The chain combines TRBV11-1 with TRBJ2-5; D is perhaps TRBD1 (6 bases). Germline lookup yields CDR1 SGHAT and CDR2 FQDESV (reference sequence). This CDR3 has 14 residues. Trimming pared 3 bases from V and 3 bases from J, leaving 11 bases between. DNA of the CDR3: TGTGCCAGCAGCTTTCAGACAGGAAAAGAGACCCAGTACTTC. Protein product: CASSFQTGKETQYF.

The chain joins TRBV5-4 to TRBJ1-2; TRBD1 aligns across 8 bases. CDR3 size: 16 residues. V was pared by 0 bases and J by 7 bases, with 11 bases of the junction left unmatched. Germline loops: CDR1 SGHNT, CDR2 YYREEE (reference sequence). This chain's CDR3 is CASSLAATGGGGGYTF. The CDR3 nucleotides read TGTGCCAGCAGCTTGGCGGCAACAGGGGGAGGTGGTGGCTACACCTTC.

This chain's CDR3 is CASGPTVLYGYTF. DNA for the CDR3: TGTGCCAGCGGCCCTACAGTACTCTATGGCTACACCTTC. The chain uses TRBV2 and TRBJ1-2, with no clear D. Germline-derived CDR1 and CDR2 are SNHLY and FYNNEI. The V end was cut by 8 bases, the J end by 4 bases, with 14 bases between. CDR3 length: 13 amino acids.

The rearrangement joins TRBV7-2 to TRBJ1-1; D unresolved. Trimming left V 5 bases short and J 4 bases short, with 17 bases between. The CDR3 runs to 15 residues. Germline CDR1 reads SGHTA; CDR2 reads FQGNSA. CDR3 residues: CASSLGKGGITEAFF. CDR3 bases: TGTGCCAGCAGCCTCGGAAAGGGAGGGATCACTGAAGCTTTCTTT. The whole variable domain, filled in from reference TRBV7-2 and TRBJ1-1, reads GAGVSQSPSNKVTEKGKDVELRCDPISGHTALYWYRQSLGQGLEFLIYFQGNSAPDKSGLPSDRFSAERTGGSVSTLTIQRTQQEDSAVYLCASSLGKGGITEAFFGQGTRLTVV.

This sequence joins TRBV7-8 and TRBJ2-5, with D possibly matching TRBD1 (6 bases). The CDR3 loop spans 15 amino acids. With 4 bases removed from V and 2 bases from J, the gap between germline ends came to 14 bases. From germline, CDR1 is SGHVS and CDR2 FQNEAQ. CDR3 sequence: CASSSLTGQQETQYF. In DNA, the CDR3 is TGTGCCAGCAGCTCTTTGACAGGACAACAAGAGACCCAGTACTTC.

The chain recombines TRBV7-3 with TRBJ2-7; 10 positions agree with TRBD1. This CDR3 is 14 amino acids long. Germline CDR1 is SGHTA and CDR2 is FQGTGA. J gave up 5 bases and V 5 bases, and 6 bases lay outside the gene matches. The CDR3 DNA follows: TGTGCCAGCAGCCCAGGGACAGGGGTGGACGAGCAGTACTTC. Translated: CASSPGTGVDEQYF. Drawing the rest from reference TRBV7-3 and TRBJ2-7, the complete variable domain is GAGVSQTPSNKVTEKGKYVELRCDPISGHTALYWYRQSLGQGPEFLIYFQGTGAADDSGLPNDRFFAVRPEGSVSTLKIQRTERGDSAVYLCASSPGTGVDEQYFGPGTRLTVT.

V is TRBV10-3 and J is TRBJ1-2, with 7 bases fitting TRBD1. J was trimmed by 6 bases and V by 4 bases; bases with no gene match: 5. This CDR3 comprises 13 residues. The V gene's germline CDR1 is ENHRY and CDR2 SYGVKD. CDR3 protein: CAISGQGVDGYTF. CDR3 in DNA: TGTGCCATCAGTGGGCAGGGGGTGGATGGCTACACCTTC.

The V and J genes are TRBV28 and TRBJ1-6; TRBD1 is a possible D gene (6 bases). The CDR3 loop spans 14 amino acids. V lost 2 bases, J lost 7 bases, and 9 bases lay in between. Germline V gene lookup returns CDR1 MDHEN and CDR2 SYDVKM. CDR3 in amino acids: CASSLTGKNSPLHF. The CDR3 region has the DNA TGTGCCAGCAGTTTAACAGGGAAAAATTCACCCCTCCACTTT.

This clone showed up just once. V and J are TRBV5-4 and TRBJ1-5, with 7 bases aligning to TRBD1. The germline gives CDR1 SGHNT, CDR2 YYREEE (reference sequence). The length of the CDR3 is 12 residues. V shed 3 bases and J 10 bases; nucleotides not matched to a gene: 4. The CDR3 DNA is TGTGCCAGCAGCTCCAACAGGGGCCCCCAGCATTTT. Amino acid sequence: CASSSNRGPQHF.

This clone was observed once. This chain connects TRBV5-5 to TRBJ1-1; 8 bases fit TRBD1. The CDR3 runs to 13 residues. Germline V lookup: CDR1 SGHKS, CDR2 YYEKEE (reference sequence). After removal of 0 bases from V and 8 bases from J, the junction contained 3 bases not matched to a gene. The CDR3 spells CASSLGTGREAFF. CDR3 coding DNA: TGTGCCAGCAGCTTGGGGACAGGGAGAGAAGCTTTCTTT.

The chain recombines TRBV7-9 with TRBJ1-1; 8 bases agree with TRBD1. There are 16 residues in the CDR3. Germline CDR1 is SEHNR and CDR2 is FQNEAQ (reference sequence). Losses at the gene ends were 5 bases for V and 2 bases for J; bases not matched to a gene: 10. In nucleotides, the CDR3 is TGTGCCAGCAGCCCTACAGGGGGACGCGTCAACACTGAAGCTTTCTTT. The encoded protein is CASSPTGGRVNTEAFF.

The chain has TRBV5-4 and TRBJ2-5; 8 positions agree with TRBD2. V dropped 4 bases and J dropped 3; count of bases not matched to a gene: 11. This CDR3 spans 16 amino acids. CDR1 is SGHNT and CDR2 is YYREEE in the germline V gene (reference sequence). The CDR3 DNA reads as TGTGCCAGCAGCCCTAGGATCGGAGCGGGGGAAGAGACCCAGTACTTC. Amino acids: CASSPRIGAGEETQYF.

J is TRBJ2-7 and V is TRBV28, with 11 bases matching TRBD1. Germline assignment: CDR1 MDHEN and CDR2 SYDVKM. This CDR3 region has 14 residues. The J segment lost 3 bases and the V segment lost 5 bases, leaving 3 bases of the junction unmatched. The CDR3 sequence: CASSRGTGGYEQYF. As DNA, the CDR3 is TGTGCCAGCAGTCGGGGGACAGGGGGCTACGAGCAGTACTTC.

J is TRBJ2-2 and V is TRBV28; D is possibly TRBD1 (5 bases). Germline values: CDR1 MDHEN, CDR2 SYDVKM. V lost 7 bases and J lost 0, with 15 bases in between. The length of the CDR3 is 16 residues. The CDR3: CASTSRPGSNTGELFF. CDR3 bases: TGTGCCAGCACGTCCCGGCCAGGGTCGAACACCGGGGAGCTGTTTTTT.

This chain connects TRBV7-3 to TRBJ2-2, with a possible D match to TRBD2 (5 bases). V was shortened by 6 bases and J by 2 bases, with 13 bases between the two germline ends. Germline CDR1 reads SGHTA; CDR2 reads FQGTGA. The CDR3 loop spans 15 amino acids. CDR3 protein: CASSHEGLNTGELFF. The CDR3 DNA is TGTGCCAGCAGTCATGAGGGTCTAAACACCGGGGAGCTGTTTTTT.

This chain uses TRBV11-3 with TRBJ2-5; 7 bases line up with TRBD1. CDR1 and CDR2 from the germline V gene are SGHNT and YENEEA. J lost 6 bases, V lost 5 bases, and 6 bases had no gene match. The length of the CDR3 is 13 residues. CDR3 DNA: TGTGCCAGCAGCCGACAGGGTACTCAGACCCAGTACTTC. This translates into CASSRQGTQTQYF.

The J gene is TRBJ2-2, the V gene TRBV2; D uncertain. Trimming took 4 bases from V and 0 from J, leaving 12 bases between them. CDR3 length: 16 amino acids. Germline V lookup: CDR1 SNHLY, CDR2 FYNNEI. The CDR3 DNA reads as TGTGCCAGCAGTGTGGCTGTGGCAACGAACACCGGGGAGCTGTTTTTT. Encoded protein: CASSVAVATNTGELFF.

This rearrangement joins TRBV5-4 to TRBJ2-2, with a tentative D call TRBD1 (6 bases). The CDR3 is made up of 13 amino acids. CDR1 and CDR2 (germline): SGHNT, YYREEE (reference sequence). V lost 2 bases to trimming and J lost 9 bases, with 11 bases between them. CDR3 region: CASSFGQPRELFF. The CDR3 nucleotides read TGTGCCAGCAGCTTTGGACAGCCTCGGGAGCTGTTTTTT.

The chain combines TRBV4-1 with TRBJ2-1; TRBD1 is a possible D gene (6 bases). In germline, CDR1 is MGHRA, CDR2 YSYEKL. Trimming left V 1 base short and J 7 bases short, with 20 bases between. This CDR3 has 17 residues. The CDR3 nucleotides read TGCGCCAGCAGCCAAGGGGTACCGGGACACCTACTGAATGAGCAGTTCTTC. Encoded protein: CASSQGVPGHLLNEQFF.

The rearrangement uses TRBV7-3 and TRBJ2-2; the D gene is possibly TRBD2 (5 bases). Between the trimmed V and J ends, which lost 1 base and 0 bases, there was a span of 15 bases. There are 18 residues in the CDR3. The germline CDR1 and CDR2 sequences are SGHTA and FQGTGA. DNA of the CDR3: TGTGCCAGCAGCTTAAAAATCCGGGGTAGCCCGAACACCGGGGAGCTGTTTTTT. This translates into CASSLKIRGSPNTGELFF.

The rearrangement joins TRBV7-6 to TRBJ1-6; D remains unclear. The CDR3 extends over 13 amino acids. V was clipped by 5 bases and J by 7 bases, with 9 bases between them. CDR1 and CDR2 (germline): SGHVS, FNYEAQ. Written as DNA, the CDR3 is TGTGCCAGCAGCGCCGAGGGAAATTCACCCCTCCACTTT. Its protein product is CASSAEGNSPLHF.

This clone was recorded a few times. The chain joins TRBV27 to TRBJ1-6, with 9 nucleotides matching TRBD1. CDR1 is MNHEY, CDR2 SMNVEV, per germline (reference sequence). The V segment lost 5 bases and the J segment 8 bases; nucleotides outside the gene matches: 7. CDR3 length equals 15 residues. The CDR3 spells CASSLYRGRDSPLHF. CDR3 in DNA: TGTGCCAGCAGTCTATACAGGGGGCGGGATTCACCCCTCCACTTT.

This sequence joins TRBV11-2 and TRBJ2-5, with TRBD2 matching over 11 bases. Germline values: CDR1 SGHAT, CDR2 FQNNGV. With 5 bases clipped from V and 5 bases from J, the junction kept 10 bases outside the gene matches. This CDR3 region has 16 residues. CDR3 in DNA: TGTGCCAGCAGCGGGATAGCGGGGGGGCACATGGAGACCCAGTACTTC. Its protein product is CASSGIAGGHMETQYF. Combining the CDR3 with reference TRBV11-2 and TRBJ2-5 gives the whole variable domain EAGVAQSPRYKIIEKRQSVAFWCNPISGHATLYWYQQILGQGPKLLIQFQNNGVVDDSQLPKDRFSAERLKGVDSTLKIQPAKLEDSAVYLCASSGIAGGHMETQYFGPGTRLLVL.

The rearrangement links TRBV5-1 to TRBJ2-3; D gene uncertain. Germline CDR1 is SGHRS and CDR2 is YFSETQ. There are 14 residues in the CDR3. V was pared by 0 bases and J by 1 base, with 6 bases between. The CDR3 region has the DNA TGCGCCAGCAGCTTGGCCCCTGGCACAGATACGCAGTATTTT. Residues: CASSLAPGTDTQYF.